A single sample is the source of the 6 T cell receptor beta chains below, sequenced in a study of Graves' ophthalmopathy and Graves' hyperthyroidism. RNA transcripts yielded amplified TCR beta CDR3 regions. First-round RT-PCR employed HTBI primers, with a second-round multiplex PCR after it. MiXCR, run by TCRdb on the multiplex PCR reads, gives a single entry per CDR3 protein. The repertoire consists of about 1.1 million distinct CDR3 sequences, with roughly two fifths occurring once and the leading ten covering over 8.5%. The sample consisted of peripheral blood or thyroid tissue (not recorded which). Receptors originate from an adult man with Graves' hyperthyroidism.

The V gene is TRBV2, the J gene TRBJ2-6; D possibly corresponds to TRBD1 (6 bases). Germline V gives CDR1 SNHLY, CDR2 FYNNEI. V gave up 6 bases and J gave up 4 bases, with 13 bases separating them. CDR3 length: 15 amino acids. CDR3 coding DNA: TGTGCCAGCAGAAGATCAGGGACAGGGGCCAACGTCCTGACTTTC. Protein product: CASRRSGTGANVLTF.

The chain combines TRBV29-1 with TRBJ2-2; D may match TRBD1 or TRBD2 (5 bases each). V was cut by 8 bases and J by 0 bases, with 13 bases left in between. The CDR3 is 14 residues long. Germline values: CDR1 SQVTM, CDR2 ANQGSEA. This chain's CDR3 is CSTTGRPNTGELFF. CDR3 DNA: TGCAGCACCACGGGACGGCCGAACACCGGGGAGCTGTTTTTT.

The chain links TRBV7-9 to TRBJ1-4; possibly TRBD1 for D (6 bases). V gave up 5 bases and J gave up 11 bases, with 27 bases separating them. The CDR3 has 17 amino acids. The germline gives CDR1 SEHNR, CDR2 FQNEAQ (reference sequence). The CDR3 spells CASSPRAAGAPYGKLFF. CDR3 DNA: TGTGCCAGCAGCCCCCGGGCGGCAGGGGCGCCCTATGGCAAACTGTTTTTT.

V gene TRBV20-1 combines with J gene TRBJ2-7; D unresolved. The CDR3 runs 13 residues. Germline V gene data show CDR1 as DFQATT and CDR2 as SNEGSKA (reference sequence). The V and J ends lost 0 bases and 3 bases respectively, with 9 bases between them. CDR3 loop: CSARDDLLYEQYF. In DNA form, the CDR3 reads TGCAGTGCTAGAGACGACCTACTCTACGAGCAGTACTTC.

This clonotype appeared many times. The chain couples TRBV12-3 or TRBV12-4 to TRBJ2-7, with 8 bases that match TRBD1. V shed 5 bases and J 5 bases; nucleotides not matched to a gene: 14. The CDR3 contains 16 residues. The CDR3 DNA is TGTGCCAGCAGTCCCCATGTAGGGACAGGTGGGCACGAGCAGTACTTC. Protein: CASSPHVGTGGHEQYF.

The sample holds a few counts of this clonotype. V is TRBV5-6 and J is TRBJ1-5; no reliable D call. Germline lookup yields CDR1 SGHDT and CDR2 YYEEEE. Trimming took off 3 bases at V and 1 base at J, with 8 bases between the two ends. The CDR3 has 14 amino acids. CDR3 nucleotide sequence: TGTGCCAGCAGCTACTCTTTGAGCAATCAGCCCCAGCATTTT. Protein sequence: CASSYSLSNQPQHF.